Presented here are 24 T cell receptor beta chains from one specimen sequenced in a study of PD-L1 blockade in urothelial cancer. Time point indicated: pretreatment peripheral blood. Here immunoSEQ multiplex PCR was the method, and the copy in TCRdb shows in-frame clones only, minus some. The profile shows 55,000 to 80,000 clones, 65% to 90% of them singletons. Here the sequenced sample was PBMCs, taken around atezolizumab (anti-PD-L1) treatment. The receptors come from a man between 65 and 80 years old with urothelial cancer.

This chain joins TRBV11-2 and TRBJ2-1, with a weak D call TRBD2 (5 bases). This CDR3 is built from 16 residues. Trimming shortened V by 1 base and J by 2 bases, and 12 bases separated the two germline ends. Germline CDR1 is SGHAT and CDR2 is FQNNGV. Here the CDR3 DNA reads TGTGCCAGCAGCTTAGTCGTGGGAGTCACCTACAATGAGCAGTTCTTC. It specifies CASSLVVGVTYNEQFF.

The chain recombines TRBV18 with TRBJ1-4; D unresolved. This CDR3 region has 13 residues. Germline lookup yields CDR1 KGHSH and CDR2 LQKENI. V lost 3 bases to trimming and J lost 5 bases, with 7 bases between them. The CDR3 sequence: CASSPLVNEKLFF. CDR3 nucleotides: TGTGCCAGCTCACCCTTAGTAAATGAAAAACTGTTTTTT.

The V gene is TRBV28, the J gene TRBJ2-3, with TRBD1 matching over 9 bases. The CDR3 covers 15 residues. The junction had 12 bases not matched to a gene; V was cut back by 6 bases and J by 8 bases. From germline, CDR1 is MDHEN and CDR2 SYDVKM. CDR3 amino acids: CASSPTGGLVGTQYF. The CDR3 nucleotides are TGTGCCAGCAGCCCGACAGGGGGACTGGTCGGTACGCAGTATTTT.

The chain links TRBV6-1 to TRBJ1-1; D is ambiguous. Between the trimmed V and J ends, which lost 5 bases and 5 bases, there was a span of 12 bases. CDR1 MNHNS and CDR2 SASEGT come from the germline V gene. This CDR3 region has 13 residues. The CDR3 DNA sequence: TGTGCCAGCAGTCGGACTTGGATGACTGAAGCTTTCTTT. This gives the protein CASSRTWMTEAFF.

The count of this clone is one. This rearrangement joins TRBV9 to TRBJ2-3, with TRBD1 identical over 7 bases. Germline CDR1 reads SGDLS; CDR2 reads YYNGEE. This CDR3 comprises 16 residues. Trimming took 3 bases from V and 0 from J; bases not matched to a gene: 7. The CDR3 protein is CASSAEGQQSTDTQYF. The CDR3 DNA reads as TGTGCCAGCAGCGCCGAGGGACAGCAAAGCACAGATACGCAGTATTTT.

The chain recombines TRBV29-1 with TRBJ2-1, with 10 nucleotides matching TRBD2. Unmatched junction bases numbered 5, after V lost 7 bases and J lost 5 bases. Germline-derived CDR1 and CDR2 are SQVTM and ANQGSEA. The CDR3 totals 13 residues. CDR3 in amino acids: CSEYSGRNNEQFF. The CDR3 nucleotides read TGCAGCGAATATAGCGGGAGGAACAATGAGCAGTTCTTC.

The chain uses TRBV5-1 and TRBJ2-2, with TRBD1 as a possible D gene (7 bases). Trimming removed 4 bases from V and 6 bases from J, with 16 bases in between. This CDR3 has 15 residues. From germline, CDR1 is SGHRS and CDR2 YFSETQ. CDR3 in amino acids: CASSIRTGEAGELFF. CDR3 sequence (DNA): TGCGCCAGCAGCATCCGCACAGGGGAGGCCGGGGAGCTGTTTTTT.

The gene calls are TRBV7-8 and TRBJ2-7, with a tentative D call TRBD1 (5 bases). The CDR3 consists of 12 residues. V lost 3 bases to trimming and J lost 2 bases, with 5 bases between them. The germline gives CDR1 SGHVS, CDR2 FQNEAQ. The CDR3: CASSLDTYEQYF. In nucleotides, the CDR3 is TGTGCCAGCAGCTTGGACACCTACGAGCAGTACTTC.

This clone turned up a few times. J is TRBJ2-5 and V is TRBV19; D is possibly TRBD1 (6 bases). The CDR3 runs 14 residues. The V and J ends lost 5 bases and 3 bases respectively, with 13 bases between them. Germline lookup yields CDR1 LNHDA and CDR2 SQIVND (reference sequence). The CDR3 is CASSDRSQEETQYF. CDR3 nucleotide sequence: TGTGCCAGTAGTGACAGGTCGCAGGAAGAGACCCAGTACTTC.

This chain connects TRBV6-5 to TRBJ1-2, with 7 bases aligning to TRBD1. CDR1 is MNHEY and CDR2 is SVGAGI in the germline V gene. Losses at the gene ends were 0 bases for V and 2 bases for J; bases not matched to a gene: 0. This CDR3 is 14 amino acids long. As DNA, the CDR3 is TGTGCCAGCAGTTACTCGGGACAGAACTATGGCTACACCTTC. Translating gives CASSYSGQNYGYTF.

In its sample, this clone was seen many times. The rearrangement links TRBV4-1 to TRBJ2-2; 9 nucleotides agree with TRBD1. The germline V gene encodes CDR1 MGHRA and CDR2 YSYEKL. The CDR3 extends over 15 amino acids. The junction had 6 bases not matched to a gene; V was cut back by 5 bases and J by 5 bases. The CDR3 loop reads CASSSRQGGTGELFF. DNA of the CDR3: TGCGCCAGCAGCTCCAGACAGGGGGGGACCGGGGAGCTGTTTTTT.

The chain links TRBV6-1 to TRBJ2-3; D not certain. The V end lost 3 bases, the J end lost 2 bases, and 6 bases lay between the germline ends. Per germline, CDR1 MNHNS and CDR2 SASEGT. The CDR3 sequence is 13 residues long. CDR3 nucleotides: TGTGCCAGCAGTGACCTAATCACAGATACGCAGTATTTT. Protein product: CASSDLITDTQYF.

This clone was seen repeatedly, ten times or more. J is TRBJ2-7 and V is TRBV5-1; 9 nucleotides match TRBD1. The V gene end was trimmed by 4 bases and the J gene end by 5 bases; junction bases not matched to a gene: 7. This CDR3 has 14 amino acids. Germline loops: CDR1 SGHRS, CDR2 YFSETQ. The DNA of the CDR3 is TGCGCCAGCAGCGCCGGGACAGGGCAGAACGAGCAGTACTTC. Protein: CASSAGTGQNEQYF.

This clone has just a few counts. The J gene is TRBJ2-1, the V gene TRBV10-3; possibly TRBD1 for D (6 bases). V was trimmed by 10 bases and J by 3 bases, leaving 16 bases between them. This CDR3 contains 14 residues. Germline V gene sequence: CDR1 ENHRY, CDR2 SYGVKD. CDR3 bases: TGTGCCACGTCGACAGGCGACCTCTACAATGAGCAGTTCTTC. This codes for CATSTGDLYNEQFF.

On this clone: The junction shows a germline mismatch at one end, possibly a read error. This chain uses TRBV2 with TRBJ2-7; 10 bases fit TRBD2. Germline CDR1 reads SNHLY; CDR2 reads FYNNEI. The CDR3 is 14 amino acids. CDR3 sequence: CASSPSSGRNEQHF. The DNA of the CDR3 is TGTGCCAGCAGTCCATCTAGCGGGAGAAACGAGCAGCACTTC.

The J gene is TRBJ2-7, the V gene TRBV5-1, with D perhaps matching TRBD2 (6 bases). Germline V gene data show CDR1 as SGHRS and CDR2 as YFSETQ. The CDR3 extends over 13 amino acids. V lost 2 bases to trimming and J lost 7 bases, with 13 bases between them. The CDR3, as DNA: TGCGCCAGCAGCTTCGGGGGAGCGGAAGAGCAGTACTTC. This sequence encodes CASSFGGAEEQYF.

This sequence joins TRBV7-9 and TRBJ2-2; 8 nucleotides align to TRBD2. The V gene's germline CDR1 is SEHNR and CDR2 FQNEAQ (reference sequence). The trim removed 5 bases at V and 2 bases at J, leaving 13 bases unmatched. The length of the CDR3 is 18 residues. This chain's CDR3 is CASSPGIAGYSNTGELFF. CDR3 sequence (DNA): TGTGCCAGCAGCCCCGGGATAGCGGGATACTCAAACACCGGGGAGCTGTTTTTT. Full variable domain (outside the CDR3, taken from reference TRBV7-9 and TRBJ2-2): DTGVSQNPRHKITKRGQNVTFRCDPISEHNRLYWYRQTLGQGPEFLTYFQNEAQLEKSRLLSDRFSAERPKGSFSTLEIQRTEQGDSAMYLCASSPGIAGYSNTGELFFGEGSRLTVL.

V is TRBV7-2 and J is TRBJ2-1; 11 nucleotides match TRBD2. Trimming at V came to 2 bases and at J to 4 bases, leaving 1 base not matched to a gene. Germline CDR1 is SGHTA and CDR2 is FQGNSA. This CDR3 contains 15 residues. The CDR3 coding sequence is TGTGCCAGCAGCTTAAGGACTAGCGGGTACAATGAGCAGTTCTTC. Protein sequence: CASSLRTSGYNEQFF.

The rearrangement links TRBV2 to TRBJ2-1, with a possible D match to TRBD1 (5 bases). Germline V lookup: CDR1 SNHLY, CDR2 FYNNEI. V dropped 5 bases and J dropped 0 bases, with 11 bases sitting between them. The CDR3 is made up of 15 amino acids. The CDR3 nucleotides are TGTGCCAGCAGTCTTGACAGAAGCTCCTACAATGAGCAGTTCTTC. The encoded protein is CASSLDRSSYNEQFF.

This clone occurred once. CDR3 nucleotide sequence: TGTGCCAGCAGCTTAGGTCCCCCACCAGACAGGGGGCAAGAGACCCAGTACTTC. Its protein product is CASSLGPPPDRGQETQYF. V and J are TRBV11-3 and TRBJ2-5; 9 nucleotides agree with TRBD1. The V segment lost 1 base and the J segment 2 bases; nucleotides outside the gene matches: 11. Germline-derived CDR1 and CDR2 are SGHNT and YENEEA. This CDR3 has 18 residues.

Details on this clone: A read error may account for a junction end that differs from germline. This CDR3 is CAWSAGWKRDRLLF. CDR3 DNA: TGTGCCTGGAGTGCAGGATGGAAGAGGGACAGGCTACTATTC. The V call is TRBV30, the J call TRBJ1-2; 8 bases match TRBD1. This CDR3 comprises 14 residues. Per the germline V gene, CDR1 is GTSNPN and CDR2 is SVGIG (reference sequence).

This rearrangement joins TRBV28 to TRBJ1-2, with TRBD1 identical over 11 bases. V was clipped by 6 bases and J by 8 bases; unmatched bases: 5. The length of the CDR3 is 13 residues. The germline CDR1 and CDR2 sequences are MDHEN and SYDVKM. CDR3 loop: CASRPGTGGGYTF. The CDR3 DNA reads TGTGCCAGCAGGCCCGGGACAGGGGGGGGCTACACCTTC.

This chain uses TRBV7-2 with TRBJ1-1; D call uncertain. Germline CDR1 SGHTA, CDR2 FQGNSA. Deletions cut 0 bases from V and 0 bases from J, with 5 bases between. The CDR3 extends over 14 amino acids. CDR3 amino acids: CASSLAQMNTEAFF. CDR3 sequence (DNA): TGTGCCAGCAGCTTAGCACAGATGAACACTGAAGCTTTCTTT.

This clone was seen once. The rearrangement links TRBV18 to TRBJ1-5; TRBD1 might be the D (6 bases). This CDR3 has 14 amino acids. Germline V gives CDR1 KGHSH, CDR2 LQKENI. V was trimmed by 5 bases and J by 6 bases, leaving 14 bases between them. CDR3 amino acids: CASSETGQGQPQHF. CDR3 sequence (DNA): TGTGCCAGCTCAGAAACAGGGCAGGGTCAGCCCCAGCATTTT.